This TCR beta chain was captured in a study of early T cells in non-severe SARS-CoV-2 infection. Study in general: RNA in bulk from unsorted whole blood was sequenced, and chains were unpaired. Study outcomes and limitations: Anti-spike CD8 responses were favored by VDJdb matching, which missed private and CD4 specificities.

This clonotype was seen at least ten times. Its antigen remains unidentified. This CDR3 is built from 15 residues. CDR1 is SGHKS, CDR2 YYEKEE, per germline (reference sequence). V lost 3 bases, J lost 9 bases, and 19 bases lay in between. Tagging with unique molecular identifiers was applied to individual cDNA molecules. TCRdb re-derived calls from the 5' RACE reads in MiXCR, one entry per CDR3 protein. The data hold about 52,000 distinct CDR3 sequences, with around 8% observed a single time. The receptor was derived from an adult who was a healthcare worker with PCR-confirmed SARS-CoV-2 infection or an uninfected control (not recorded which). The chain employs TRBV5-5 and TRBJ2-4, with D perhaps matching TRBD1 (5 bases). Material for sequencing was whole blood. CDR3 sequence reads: CASSSSTGDGSIQYF. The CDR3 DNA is TGTGCCAGCAGCTCCTCCACAGGTGACGGAAGCATTCAGTACTTC.